This entry lists 24 T cell receptor beta chains sequenced from one sample in a study of blood T cell repertoires in COVID-19. Assay used: immunoSEQ multiplex PCR; TCRdb lists only in-frame clones, some missing. The sample consists of about 440,000 clones, around 91% of them appearing once. The sequencing input was PBMCs or T cells enriched from blood (not recorded which). These receptors came from a man aged 18 to 29 who had recovered from COVID-19.

V gene TRBV7-6 combines with J gene TRBJ2-1, with 8 bases matching TRBD2. Germline V gene sequence: CDR1 SGHVS, CDR2 FNYEAQ. With 5 bases clipped from V and 2 bases from J, the junction kept 8 bases outside the gene matches. The CDR3 has 16 amino acids. The CDR3 region has the DNA TGTGCCAGCAGCCTGCGGGAACTAGCGGCCTACAATGAGCAGTTCTTC. Its protein is CASSLRELAAYNEQFF.

The chain carries TRBV19 and TRBJ2-3, with TRBD2 matching over 14 bases. Germline assignment: CDR1 LNHDA and CDR2 SQIVND (reference sequence). After removal of 10 bases from V and 6 bases from J, the junction contained 6 bases not matched to a gene. This CDR3 is 14 amino acids long. The CDR3 spells CATTSGRGGDTQYF. In DNA, the CDR3 is TGTGCCACGACTAGCGGGAGGGGTGGGGATACGCAGTATTTT.

This chain uses TRBV19 with TRBJ2-7; D is possibly TRBD1 (6 bases). There are 15 residues in the CDR3. V shed 4 bases and J shed 4 bases, with 17 bases lying between them. Germline V gene lookup returns CDR1 LNHDA and CDR2 SQIVND (reference sequence). CDR3 residues: CASSSTWRTVYEQYF. The CDR3 nucleotides are TGTGCCAGTAGTAGTACTTGGAGGACAGTGTACGAGCAGTACTTC. Using reference TRBV19 and TRBJ2-7 for the parts outside the CDR3, the full variable domain is DGGITQSPKYLFRKEGQNVTLSCEQNLNHDAMYWYRQDPGQGLRLIYYSQIVNDFQKGDIAEGYSVSREKKESFPLTVTSAQKNPTAFYLCASSSTWRTVYEQYFGPGTRLTVT.

This chain links TRBV9 with TRBJ2-1, with 8 bases aligning to TRBD2. J was trimmed by 2 bases and V by 1 base; bases with no gene match: 5. The CDR3 loop spans 16 amino acids. Looked up from germline, CDR1 is SGDLS and CDR2 is YYNGEE. The DNA for the CDR3 is TGTGCCAGCAGCGTACAGGCGGGAGGTACCTACAATGAGCAGTTCTTC. It is translated as CASSVQAGGTYNEQFF.

The gene calls are TRBV18 and TRBJ1-2; D possibly corresponds to TRBD1 (5 bases). V was clipped by 0 bases and J by 4 bases, with 6 bases between them. CDR3 length: 13 residues. Germline-derived CDR1 and CDR2 are KGHSH and LQKENI. The CDR3 DNA reads as TGTGCCAGCTCACCACCGGGGGGCTATGGCTACACCTTC. Amino acid sequence: CASSPPGGYGYTF.

A single count supports this clone. J is TRBJ2-5 and V is TRBV2, with TRBD1 matching 9 bases. CDR3 length equals 13 residues. The trim removed 6 bases at V and 7 bases at J, leaving 6 bases unmatched. Germline loops: CDR1 SNHLY, CDR2 FYNNEI. In nucleotides, the CDR3 is TGTGCCAGCAGGACAGGGGGAGGGGGGACCCAGTACTTC. Translation: CASRTGGGGTQYF. Based on the CDR3 plus reference TRBV2 and TRBJ2-5, the full variable domain is EPEVTQTPSHQVTQMGQEVILRCVPISNHLYFYWYRQILGQKVEFLVSFYNNEISEKSEIFDDQFSVERPDGSNFTLKIRSTKLEDSAMYFCASRTGGGGTQYFGPGTRLLVL.

This rearrangement joins TRBV29-1 to TRBJ2-1; 9 nucleotides line up with TRBD1. Trimming took 3 bases from V and 2 from J; bases not matched to a gene: 2. The germline CDR1 and CDR2 sequences are SQVTM and ANQGSEA. This CDR3 is 14 amino acids long. CDR3 sequence (DNA): TGCAGCGTTGATGGGACAGGGACCTACAATGAGCAGTTCTTC. Protein sequence: CSVDGTGTYNEQFF.

The gene calls are TRBV19 and TRBJ2-1, with D maybe TRBD2 (6 bases). Per the germline V gene, CDR1 is LNHDA and CDR2 is SQIVND (reference sequence). Trimming left V 10 bases short and J 2 bases short, with 15 bases between. The length of the CDR3 is 14 residues. The CDR3 DNA sequence: TGTGCCACCGAAGGAGGGGTTGCCTACAATGAGCAGTTCTTC. Translating it yields CATEGGVAYNEQFF.

This clone was picked up one time. The rearrangement joins TRBV11-2 to TRBJ2-5; TRBD2 agrees at 10 bases. Germline lookup yields CDR1 SGHAT and CDR2 FQNNGV. The CDR3 covers 16 residues. V lost 5 bases to trimming and J lost 5 bases; unmatched junction nucleotides: 11. The CDR3 nucleotides are TGTGCCAGCAGCCCTGCCGGGACTAGCGTTACGGAGACCCAGTACTTC. Protein product: CASSPAGTSVTETQYF.

Points on this clone: The same CDR3 can be traced to other DNA sequences in this sample. The rearrangement uses TRBV5-1 and TRBJ1-3, with a weak D call TRBD1 (6 bases). V lost 3 bases and J lost 3, with 10 bases in between. Germline CDR1 SGHRS, CDR2 YFSETQ. The CDR3 has 14 amino acids. The CDR3: CASSSQGSGNTIYF. The CDR3 DNA is TGCGCCAGCAGCTCGCAGGGGAGTGGAAACACCATATATTTT.

This clone has just one count. The CDR3 DNA reads TGTGCCAGCAGCCAACGCACAGGGAACACTGAAGCTTTCTTT. Protein: CASSQRTGNTEAFF. This chain joins TRBV11-3 and TRBJ1-1, with D tentatively TRBD1 (5 bases). V was cut by 5 bases and J by 1 base, with 11 bases left in between. Per the germline V gene, CDR1 is SGHNT and CDR2 is YENEEA. This CDR3 has 14 amino acids. The variable domain in full, with the rest retrieved from reference TRBV11-3 and TRBJ1-1, is EAGVVQSPRYKIIEKKQPVAFWCNPISGHNTLYWYLQNLGQGPELLIRYENEEAVDDSQLPKDRFSAERLKGVDSTLKIQPAELGDSAVYLCASSQRTGNTEAFFGQGTRLTVV.

This clone was detected once. J is TRBJ1-5 and V is TRBV7-9; D is ambiguous. Germline CDR1 is SEHNR and CDR2 is FQNEAQ (reference sequence). This CDR3 has 16 amino acids. The V end was cut by 1 base, the J end by 0 bases, with 10 bases between. The CDR3 spells CASSLGYGGSNQPQHF. CDR3 DNA: TGTGCCAGCAGCTTAGGATATGGAGGTAGCAATCAGCCCCAGCATTTT.

V is TRBV25-1 and J is TRBJ2-3, with D possibly being TRBD2 (6 bases). There are 14 residues in the CDR3. The V end was cut by 4 bases, the J end by 8 bases, with 16 bases between. Germline CDR1 is MGHDK and CDR2 is SYGVNS. Here the CDR3 reads CASSVTGGEGTQYF. The CDR3 nucleotides read TGTGCCAGCAGTGTAACCGGAGGGGAAGGTACGCAGTATTTT.

V is TRBV28 and J is TRBJ2-3, with D possibly being TRBD2 (5 bases). The CDR3 is made up of 16 amino acids. Germline values: CDR1 MDHEN, CDR2 SYDVKM. Between the trimmed V and J ends, which lost 3 bases and 1 base, there was a span of 14 bases. The CDR3 loop reads CASSFPLEGGTDTQYF. As DNA, the CDR3 is TGTGCCAGCAGTTTCCCCCTAGAGGGAGGCACAGATACGCAGTATTTT.

The V gene is TRBV6-5, the J gene TRBJ2-5, with a possible D match to TRBD1 (7 bases). CDR1 is MNHEY, CDR2 SVGAGI, per germline. The CDR3 spans 13 residues. Trimming shortened V by 8 bases and J by 3 bases, and 13 bases separated the two germline ends. The CDR3 is CASGGTEKETQYF. In nucleotides, the CDR3 is TGTGCCAGCGGGGGGACAGAAAAAGAGACCCAGTACTTC.

The genes are TRBV12-3 or TRBV12-4 and TRBJ2-1, with D tentatively TRBD2 (5 bases). The V end lost 5 bases, the J end lost 7 bases, and 6 bases lay between the germline ends. The CDR3 is made up of 11 amino acids. CDR3 sequence (DNA): TGTGCCAGCAGTCCGGGAAATGAGCAGTTCTTC. It codes for CASSPGNEQFF.

The J gene is TRBJ1-6, the V gene TRBV18; no definite D call. Germline values: CDR1 KGHSH, CDR2 LQKENI. The CDR3 covers 15 residues. Trimming pared 6 bases from V and 5 bases from J, leaving 14 bases between. CDR3 protein: CASSRIRDNNSPLHF. CDR3 nucleotide sequence: TGTGCCAGCTCGAGAATAAGAGACAATAATTCACCCCTCCACTTT.

V and J are TRBV2 and TRBJ1-2; D remains ambiguous. Germline V gene sequence: CDR1 SNHLY, CDR2 FYNNEI. V dropped 3 bases and J dropped 4 bases, with 9 bases sitting between them. CDR3 length equals 13 residues. This CDR3 reads CASSEQTVYGYTF. CDR3 nucleotides: TGTGCCAGCAGTGAGCAAACAGTCTATGGCTACACCTTC.

This chain uses TRBV7-6 with TRBJ1-1, with TRBD1 as a possible D gene (6 bases). CDR3 size: 18 residues. Germline V gene sequence: CDR1 SGHVS, CDR2 FNYEAQ. V was cut by 2 bases and J by 3 bases, with 22 bases left in between. The CDR3 sequence is CASSLSLPQDSTYTEAFF. The DNA of the CDR3 is TGTGCCAGCAGCTTATCCCTCCCCCAGGACAGCACCTACACTGAAGCTTTCTTT.

The chain employs TRBV4-1 and TRBJ1-1; the D is unclear. This CDR3 has 15 amino acids. The germline V gene has CDR1 MGHRA and CDR2 YSYEKL. V was clipped by 1 base and J by 5 bases, with 14 bases between them. The CDR3 DNA reads as TGCGCCAGCAGCCAAGGGCGGGGAGTGAGGACTGAAGCTTTCTTT. Translating gives CASSQGRGVRTEAFF.

The J gene is TRBJ2-7, the V gene TRBV7-9; no clear D gene. The germline V gene has CDR1 SEHNR and CDR2 FQNEAQ (reference sequence). V was trimmed by 2 bases and J by 7 bases, leaving 6 bases between them. The CDR3 spans 11 residues. The CDR3 DNA sequence: TGTGCCAGCAGCTTACTGGAGGAGCAGTACTTC. Its protein product is CASSLLEEQYF.

The rearrangement links TRBV27 to TRBJ2-3, with TRBD2 identical over 13 bases. CDR3 size: 16 residues. The V gene end was trimmed by 4 bases and the J gene end by 6 bases; junction bases not matched to a gene: 7. CDR1 is MNHEY, CDR2 SMNVEV, per germline (reference sequence). CDR3 residues: CASSSGLAGFWDTQYF. DNA of the CDR3: TGTGCCAGCAGTTCGGGACTAGCGGGATTCTGGGATACGCAGTATTTT.

The J gene is TRBJ1-1, the V gene TRBV7-8; no clear D gene. The germline V gene encodes CDR1 SGHVS and CDR2 FQNEAQ. The germline V and J ends were trimmed by 5 bases and 1 base, with 14 bases remaining between them. CDR3 length equals 15 residues. The CDR3 sequence: CASSPGQAGNTEAFF. DNA of the CDR3: TGTGCCAGCAGCCCCGGCCAGGCCGGGAACACTGAAGCTTTCTTT. Supplemented by reference TRBV7-8 and TRBJ1-1, the full variable domain reads GAGVSQSPRYKVAKRGQDVALRCDPISGHVSLFWYQQALGQGPEFLTYFQNEAQLDKSGLPSDRFFAERPEGSVSTLKIQRTQQEDSAVYLCASSPGQAGNTEAFFGQGTRLTVV.

The gene calls are TRBV7-2 and TRBJ2-7, with 9 bases aligning to TRBD2. CDR1 is SGHTA, CDR2 FQGNSA, per germline. The junction had 3 bases not matched to a gene; V was cut back by 3 bases and J by 3 bases. This CDR3 region has 14 residues. The CDR3 nucleotides read TGTGCCAGCAGCTTGGGACTAGCTGACTACGAGCAGTACTTC. Translated, it gives CASSLGLADYEQYF.